This entry lists 8 T cell receptor beta chains sequenced from one sample in a study of blood T cell repertoires in COVID-19 (TCRdb year 2020). Receptor libraries were prepared by the immunoSEQ multiplex PCR assay. Sourced from immuneACCESS, this table was stored by TCRdb with only in-frame sequences that have V and J called. A share of the clones is absent; for the studies checked, an unresolved V gene accounts for under half, and the remainder has no known explanation. The sample table shows 330,000 or so clones, and about 90% are seen once. Clones ranked in the top ten supply approximately 1.9% of the sample. The sample was PBMCs or T cells enriched from blood (not recorded which). Every receptor here comes from a man aged 35-49 years in a cohort exposed to, infected with or recovered from COVID-19 (not recorded which).

The J gene is TRBJ2-7, the V gene TRBV10-2; the match to TRBD2 covers 15 bases. Germline CDR1 and CDR2: WSHSY and SAAADI. This CDR3 is built from 16 residues. V was pared by 2 bases and J by 5 bases, with 4 bases of the junction left unmatched. The CDR3 DNA reads as TGCGCCAGCAGTGAGGGACTAGCGGGAGGGAAGAACGAGCAGTACTTC. Translating it yields CASSEGLAGGKNEQYF.

This chain uses TRBV28 with TRBJ1-1; the match to TRBD1 covers 7 bases. The germline CDR1 and CDR2 sequences are MDHEN and SYDVKM. The CDR3 runs 12 residues. The V and J ends lost 8 bases and 4 bases, in that order; junction bases with no gene match: 4. As DNA, the CDR3 is TGTGCCAGCGAGGGGGCCCGCACTGAAGCTTTCTTT. Protein product: CASEGARTEAFF.

The chain carries TRBV5-5 and TRBJ2-5; maybe TRBD1 (6 bases). CDR1 and CDR2 from the germline V gene are SGHKS and YYEKEE (reference sequence). V was pared by 6 bases and J by 4 bases, with 13 bases between. CDR3 length: 13 residues. The CDR3 reads CASTRDMGETQYF. As DNA, the CDR3 is TGTGCCAGCACCCGGGACATGGGAGAGACCCAGTACTTC.

This sequence joins TRBV27 and TRBJ1-2, with TRBD1 as a possible D gene (6 bases). CDR3 length: 17 residues. Trimming cost V 0 bases and J 4 bases, with 18 bases left between them. CDR1 is MNHEY, CDR2 SMNVEV, per germline (reference sequence). This CDR3 is CASSLSYPRTEVYGYTF. In DNA, the CDR3 is TGTGCCAGCAGTTTATCGTACCCCCGGACAGAAGTCTATGGCTACACCTTC.

The chain links TRBV3-1 (or the pseudogene TRBV3-2) to TRBJ2-1, with 10 bases that match TRBD1. From germline, CDR1 is LGHDT and CDR2 YNNKEL (reference sequence). V lost 3 bases, J lost 8 bases, and 4 bases stayed unmatched. The CDR3 has 14 residues. The CDR3 region is CASSQGQGWDEQFF. The CDR3 DNA sequence: TGTGCCAGCAGCCAGGGACAGGGGTGGGATGAGCAGTTCTTC.

V usage is TRBV19 and J usage is TRBJ1-3; D call uncertain. Trimming shortened V by 5 bases and J by 0 bases, and 14 bases separated the two germline ends. Germline-derived CDR1 and CDR2 are LNHDA and SQIVND (reference sequence). The CDR3 is 16 residues long. The CDR3 DNA reads TGTGCCAGTAGTTTCTTCTCGGCAGGCTCTGGAAACACCATATATTTT. It specifies CASSFFSAGSGNTIYF.

The V gene is TRBV5-1, the J gene TRBJ2-1; tentative D call: TRBD1 (5 bases). Germline-derived CDR1 and CDR2 are SGHRS and YFSETQ. The germline V and J ends were trimmed by 3 bases and 6 bases, with 22 bases remaining between them. CDR3 size: 17 residues. CDR3 DNA sequence: TGCGCCAGCAGCTGGGCCCCACAGGAGCTGGGATCCAATGAGCAGTTCTTC. Translating it yields CASSWAPQELGSNEQFF.

This rearrangement joins TRBV3-1 (or the pseudogene TRBV3-2) to TRBJ2-1; 10 bases map to TRBD2. Trimming took 4 bases from V and 4 from J; bases not matched to a gene: 4. Germline V gives CDR1 LGHDT, CDR2 YNNKEL (reference sequence). CDR3 length: 15 amino acids. CDR3 coding DNA: TGTGCCAGCAGCCGAGCGGGAGGGTATTACAATGAGCAGTTCTTC. The encoded protein is CASSRAGGYYNEQFF.